This T cell receptor (beta chain) was captured by sequencing in a study of beta chain features in type 1 diabetes. Study results and limitations: In all four CD4+ subsets, TCRB CDR3 length was significantly, moderately reduced in type 1 diabetes. PCR might favor shorter templates, but any such skew would affect patients and controls equally.

The investigators reverse transcribed all of the isolated RNA, so they sequenced expressed TCRB transcripts. Libraries were prepared by immunoSEQ multiplex PCR; TCRdb keeps only in-frame clonotypes and omits some of them. The profile shows over 500,000 clones, about 16% of them singletons. CD4+ cells of the naive, central memory, regulatory and stem cell-like memory types were sorted via CD45RO/CCR7/CD25/CD127/CD95/CD27. This clone was seen a few times. Its matching antigen is unknown. Germline loops: CDR1 SQVTM, CDR2 ANQGSEA. The CDR3 has 14 amino acids. V was cut by 5 bases and J by 0 bases, with 11 bases left in between.

This receptor was taken from a young man in good health. Material for sequencing was naive CD4+ T cells from blood. The V and J genes are TRBV29-1 and TRBJ2-4, with a tentative D call TRBD1 (5 bases). CDR3 DNA: TGCAGCGTTAGGGGCAGGCTAGCCAAAAACATTCAGTACTTC. Encoded protein: CSVRGRLAKNIQYF.